Presented here are 23 T cell receptor beta chains from one specimen sequenced in a study of cytomegalovirus exposure and HLA in healthy donors. Use of 60 Vbeta and 13 Jbeta primers characterized the PCR. Measured with immunoSEQ multiplex PCR; TCRdb has only the in-frame clones, and not every one. The table shows roughly 160,000 clones, with around 90% occurring only once. The sample comprised PBMCs. The receptors shown here come from a woman in her twenties or thirties in good health and CMV-seronegative.

The chain uses TRBV21-1 and TRBJ2-4; the DNA was not used to check the table's D call, TRBD1. TRBV21-1 is marked as a pseudogene. The CDR3 runs to 19 residues. The CDR3: CASSNSGDGGHLIKNIQYF. CDR3 DNA: TGTGCCAGCAGCAATAGTGGGGATGGGGGACACCTGATCAAAAACATTCAGTACTTC.

This rearrangement joins TRBV7-7 to TRBJ2-3, with D perhaps TRBD2 (5 bases). Germline CDR1 and CDR2: SSHAT and FNYEAQ (reference sequence). The CDR3 has 16 amino acids. V was cut by 7 bases and J by 4 bases, with 21 bases left in between. CDR3 bases: TGTGCCAGCACCCCCTCCATCGGGGTAGGGTCAGATACGCAGTATTTT. Encoded protein: CASTPSIGVGSDTQYF.

The V and J genes are TRBV5-1 and TRBJ2-1; the match to TRBD2 covers 8 bases. The CDR3 spans 15 residues. With V trimmed by 0 bases and J by 6 bases, 5 bases remained unmatched. CDR1 is SGHRS and CDR2 is YFSETQ in the germline V gene. For the CDR3, the DNA is TGCGCCAGCAGCTTGGCCCCGGGGGGGCTCAATGAGCAGTTCTTC. Translation: CASSLAPGGLNEQFF.

The chain carries TRBV29-1 and TRBJ1-1; 8 nucleotides align to TRBD1. CDR1 and CDR2 (germline): SQVTM, ANQGSEA. The CDR3 is 11 amino acids. The V and J ends lost 4 bases and 7 bases, in that order; junction bases with no gene match: 2. The CDR3 region has the DNA TGCAGCGTTGGACAGGGGAGTGAAGCTTTCTTT. Encoded protein: CSVGQGSEAFF.

This chain joins TRBV6-1 and TRBJ2-5, with D unresolved. The germline V gene has CDR1 MNHNS and CDR2 SASEGT. Trimming pared 8 bases from V and 1 base from J, leaving 8 bases between. This CDR3 spans 12 amino acids. The CDR3 nucleotides are TGTGCCAGCGGCCAATTCCAAGAGACCCAGTACTTC. It specifies CASGQFQETQYF.

The chain joins TRBV10-1 to TRBJ2-1; TRBD2 aligns across 9 bases. Trimming removed 3 bases from V and 9 bases from J; junction bases left unmatched: 9. The CDR3 contains 15 residues. Germline loops: CDR1 WNHNN, CDR2 SYGVQD (reference sequence). CDR3 sequence: CASSERRAGGGEQFF. CDR3 DNA sequence: TGCGCCAGCAGTGAACGAAGGGCGGGAGGGGGTGAGCAGTTCTTC.

The chain recombines TRBV9 with TRBJ2-5, with unresolved D. CDR3 length: 11 residues. The V gene lost 3 bases and the J gene lost 4 bases, with 4 bases spanning the gap. Per the germline V gene, CDR1 is SGDLS and CDR2 is YYNGEE. In DNA form, the CDR3 reads TGTGCCAGCAGCGCCAGAGAGACCCAGTACTTC. This sequence encodes CASSARETQYF.

This chain uses TRBV27 with TRBJ1-2; D uncertain. Trimming took off 0 bases at V and 5 bases at J, with 16 bases between the two ends. This CDR3 is built from 16 residues. CDR1 MNHEY and CDR2 SMNVEV come from the germline V gene (reference sequence). Here the CDR3 DNA reads TGTGCCAGCAGTTTATCGCCCGACATCGGTGGGTATGGCTACACCTTC. Translated, it gives CASSLSPDIGGYGYTF.

This chain's CDR3 is CASSSQSFEQFF. The CDR3, as DNA: TGTGCCAGCAGCTCCCAGTCTTTTGAGCAGTTCTTC. The rearrangement uses TRBV7-2 and TRBJ2-1; D remains ambiguous. This CDR3 is 12 amino acids long. Germline V CDR1 and CDR2: SGHTA, FQGNSA. V was pared by 4 bases and J by 9 bases, with 10 bases between. Complete variable domain (other parts from reference TRBV7-2 and TRBJ2-1): GAGVSQSPSNKVTEKGKDVELRCDPISGHTALYWYRQSLGQGLEFLIYFQGNSAPDKSGLPSDRFSAERTGGSVSTLTIQRTQQEDSAVYLCASSSQSFEQFFGPGTRLTVL.

The chain employs TRBV27 and TRBJ1-5; TRBD1 matches 8 bases. The V gene end was trimmed by 2 bases and the J gene end by 4 bases; junction bases not matched to a gene: 4. This CDR3 contains 15 residues. Germline V gene lookup returns CDR1 MNHEY and CDR2 SMNVEV (reference sequence). The CDR3 coding sequence is TGTGCCAGCAGTTTAACAGGGGGGAAGAATCAGCCCCAGCATTTT. Its protein product is CASSLTGGKNQPQHF.

The chain employs TRBV15 and TRBJ2-7; 11 bases are a match to TRBD1. The CDR3 runs to 17 residues. Germline values: CDR1 LNHNV, CDR2 YYDKDF (reference sequence). Trimming cost V 5 bases and J 1 base; bases outside gene matches: 10. CDR3 in amino acids: CATSPRSGQGASYEQYF. The CDR3 DNA is TGTGCCACCAGCCCACGGTCAGGACAGGGGGCTTCCTACGAGCAGTACTTC.

The chain has TRBV28 and TRBJ2-3; 8 nucleotides line up with TRBD2. The CDR3 totals 15 residues. Germline V gene sequence: CDR1 MDHEN, CDR2 SYDVKM. Trimming at V came to 7 bases and at J to 1 base, leaving 7 bases not matched to a gene. CDR3 in DNA: TGTGCCAGCACCTTTAGCGGGACCCGCACAGATACGCAGTATTTT. Protein product: CASTFSGTRTDTQYF.

J is TRBJ2-5 and V is TRBV5-8, with a weak D call TRBD1 (6 bases). V was cut by 4 bases and J by 3 bases, with 19 bases left in between. Germline values: CDR1 SGHTS, CDR2 YDEGEE. This CDR3 region has 16 residues. DNA of the CDR3: TGTGCCAGCAGCCCCGGAAGGGGGTTCAATAAAGAGACCCAGTACTTC. This sequence encodes CASSPGRGFNKETQYF.

The V gene is TRBV7-9, the J gene TRBJ2-3; 10 positions match TRBD2. Germline V gives CDR1 SEHNR, CDR2 FQNEAQ (reference sequence). CDR3 size: 17 residues. The V and J ends lost 5 bases and 5 bases, in that order; junction bases with no gene match: 13. This CDR3 is CASSTRSSGGAKDTQYF. The CDR3 coding sequence is TGTGCCAGCAGCACCCGCTCGAGCGGGGGGGCCAAAGATACGCAGTATTTT. Full variable domain (outside the CDR3, taken from reference TRBV7-9 and TRBJ2-3): DTGVSQNPRHKITKRGQNVTFRCDPISEHNRLYWYRQTLGQGPEFLTYFQNEAQLEKSRLLSDRFSAERPKGSFSTLEIQRTEQGDSAMYLCASSTRSSGGAKDTQYFGPGTRLTVL.

V and J are TRBV28 and TRBJ2-5; the D is unclear. The end of the DNA fits TRBJ2-7 better, so the J call may be wrong. Germline V lookup: CDR1 MDHEN, CDR2 SYDVKM. There are 13 residues in the CDR3. DNA of the CDR3: TGTGCCAGCAGGCGAAGCTTCTCCTACGAGCAGTACTTC. Protein sequence: CASRRSFSYEQYF.

This clone occurred a few times. The chain combines TRBV4-2 with TRBJ2-2, with D possibly matching TRBD2 (5 bases). Germline CDR1 LGHNA, CDR2 YNFKEQ. V lost 7 bases and J 0 bases, leaving 18 bases between the germline ends. This CDR3 has 17 residues. The CDR3 sequence is CASNLWVGASNTGELFF. The CDR3 region has the DNA TGTGCCAGCAACCTCTGGGTGGGAGCCTCGAACACCGGGGAGCTGTTTTTT.

The chain employs TRBV7-2 and TRBJ2-3; 7 bases agree with TRBD2. V trimming: 5 bases; J trimming: 5 bases; junction bases outside the gene matches: 10. Germline values: CDR1 SGHTA, CDR2 FQGNSA. The CDR3 loop spans 15 amino acids. As DNA, the CDR3 is TGTGCCAGCAGCCAACGGGGAGGGTGGGAAGATACGCAGTATTTT. Its translation: CASSQRGGWEDTQYF.

V gene TRBV5-1 combines with J gene TRBJ2-5; a possible D gene is TRBD2 (6 bases). CDR1 and CDR2 from the germline V gene are SGHRS and YFSETQ. V was trimmed by 0 bases and J by 0 bases, leaving 9 bases between them. This CDR3 is built from 15 residues. The CDR3 bases are TGCGCCAGCAGCTTGGATGTAGCGGACCAAGAGACCCAGTACTTC. It specifies CASSLDVADQETQYF.

The chain joins TRBV12-5 to TRBJ2-1; 11 bases align to TRBD2. CDR1 LGHNT and CDR2 FRNRAP come from the germline V gene. V gave up 0 bases and J gave up 7 bases; unmatched junction bases: 5. The CDR3 runs to 16 residues. Written as DNA, the CDR3 is TGTGCTAGTGGTTTGGTAGTAGCGGGGGGGAAGAATGAGCAGTTCTTC. Translated: CASGLVVAGGKNEQFF.

The chain joins TRBV5-1 to TRBJ2-1; 9 nucleotides agree with TRBD2. The CDR3 covers 15 residues. Germline CDR1 reads SGHRS; CDR2 reads YFSETQ. V trimming: 4 bases; J trimming: 1 base; junction bases outside the gene matches: 3. The CDR3 protein is CASSPGLASYNEQFF. CDR3 in DNA: TGCGCCAGCAGCCCGGGACTAGCTTCCTACAATGAGCAGTTCTTC.

Worth noting for this clone: Other DNA sequences in this sample translate to the same CDR3. The chain combines TRBV5-1 with TRBJ1-2; perhaps TRBD1 as D (5 bases). CDR1 and CDR2 from the germline V gene are SGHRS and YFSETQ. The CDR3 is 13 residues long. Trimming took off 4 bases at V and 7 bases at J, with 14 bases between the two ends. CDR3 bases: TGCGCCAGCAGCGGAGGGACCGCTGGTGGCTACACCTTC. It encodes CASSGGTAGGYTF.

V gene TRBV5-6 combines with J gene TRBJ1-2, with TRBD1 identical over 7 bases. With V trimmed by 2 bases and J by 4 bases, 5 bases remained unmatched. Germline assignment: CDR1 SGHDT and CDR2 YYEEEE. The CDR3 has 14 amino acids. CDR3 in amino acids: CASSFYRGGYGYTF. Here the CDR3 DNA reads TGTGCCAGCAGCTTTTACAGGGGTGGCTATGGCTACACCTTC. The whole variable domain, remainder taken from reference TRBV5-6 and TRBJ1-2, is DAGVTQSPTHLIKTRGQQVTLRCSPKSGHDTVSWYQQALGQGPQFIFQYYEEEERQRGNFPDRFSGHQFPNYSSELNVNALLLGDSALYLCASSFYRGGYGYTFGSGTRLTVV.

The rearrangement uses TRBV2 and TRBJ2-2; D is unresolved. There are 11 residues in the CDR3. CDR1 is SNHLY, CDR2 FYNNEI, per germline. The germline V and J ends were trimmed by 6 bases and 4 bases, with 3 bases remaining between them. The CDR3 is CASRLTGELFF. The CDR3 DNA reads as TGTGCCAGCAGACTCACCGGGGAGCTGTTTTTT.